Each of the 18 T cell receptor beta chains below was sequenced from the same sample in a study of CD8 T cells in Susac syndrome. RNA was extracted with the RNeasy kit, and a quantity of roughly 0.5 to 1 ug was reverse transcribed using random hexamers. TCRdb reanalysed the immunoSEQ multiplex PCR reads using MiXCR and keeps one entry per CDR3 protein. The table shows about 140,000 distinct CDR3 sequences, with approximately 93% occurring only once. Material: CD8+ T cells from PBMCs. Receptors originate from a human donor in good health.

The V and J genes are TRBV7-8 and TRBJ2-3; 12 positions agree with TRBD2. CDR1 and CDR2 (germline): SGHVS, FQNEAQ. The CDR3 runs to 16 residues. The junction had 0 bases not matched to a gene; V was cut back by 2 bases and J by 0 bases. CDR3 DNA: TGTGCCAGCAGCTTACTAGCGGGAGGGAGCACAGATACGCAGTATTTT. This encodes CASSLLAGGSTDTQYF.

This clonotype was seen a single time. The CDR3 sequence: CASSPHGNTGELFF. The CDR3 DNA is TGCGCCAGCAGCCCCCATGGGAACACCGGGGAGCTGTTTTTT. This rearrangement joins TRBV4-1 to TRBJ2-2; D is unresolved. This CDR3 region has 14 residues. The germline V gene has CDR1 MGHRA and CDR2 YSYEKL. Trimming took off 4 bases at V and 1 base at J, with 7 bases between the two ends.

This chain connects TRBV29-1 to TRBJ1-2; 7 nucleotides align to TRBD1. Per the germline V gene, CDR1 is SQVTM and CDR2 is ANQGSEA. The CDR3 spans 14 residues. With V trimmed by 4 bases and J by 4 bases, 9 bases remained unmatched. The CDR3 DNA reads TGCAGCGTTGCCGACAGGGCGAGTGGCTATGGCTACACCTTC. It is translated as CSVADRASGYGYTF.

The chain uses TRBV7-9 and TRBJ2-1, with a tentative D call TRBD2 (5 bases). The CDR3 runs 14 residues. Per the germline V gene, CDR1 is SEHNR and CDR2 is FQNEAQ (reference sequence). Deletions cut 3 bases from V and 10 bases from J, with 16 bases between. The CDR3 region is CASSLLATGNEQFF. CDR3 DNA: TGTGCCAGCAGCTTGCTAGCAACCGGCAACGAGCAGTTCTTC.

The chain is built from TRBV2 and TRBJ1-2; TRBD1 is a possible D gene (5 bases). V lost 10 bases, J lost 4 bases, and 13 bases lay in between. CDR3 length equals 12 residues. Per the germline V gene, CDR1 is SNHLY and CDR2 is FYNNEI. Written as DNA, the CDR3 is TGTGCCACCTTTGTGGGGGGCTATGGCTACACCTTC. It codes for CATFVGGYGYTF.

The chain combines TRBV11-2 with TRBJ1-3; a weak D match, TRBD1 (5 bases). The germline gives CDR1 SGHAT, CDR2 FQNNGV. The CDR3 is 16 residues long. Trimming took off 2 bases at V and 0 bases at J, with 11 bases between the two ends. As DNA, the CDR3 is TGTGCCAGCAGCTTATTCGCAGGGCACTCTGGAAACACCATATATTTT. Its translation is CASSLFAGHSGNTIYF.

The CDR3 loop reads CASSMGGRAFDEQFF. The CDR3 coding sequence is TGTGCCAGTAGTATGGGCGGGAGGGCCTTCGATGAGCAGTTCTTC. The V call is TRBV19, the J call TRBJ2-1; TRBD2 matches 9 bases. CDR1 LNHDA and CDR2 SQIVND come from the germline V gene (reference sequence). CDR3 length: 15 residues. Germline trimming cut 3 bases from V and 8 bases from J; bases unmatched to any gene: 8.

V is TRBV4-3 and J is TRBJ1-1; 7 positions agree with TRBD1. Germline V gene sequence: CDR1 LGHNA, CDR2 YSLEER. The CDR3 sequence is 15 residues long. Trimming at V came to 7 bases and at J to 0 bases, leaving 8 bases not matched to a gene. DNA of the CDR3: TGCGCCAGCACCCCGTGGACAGGTATGAACACTGAAGCTTTCTTT. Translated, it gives CASTPWTGMNTEAFF.

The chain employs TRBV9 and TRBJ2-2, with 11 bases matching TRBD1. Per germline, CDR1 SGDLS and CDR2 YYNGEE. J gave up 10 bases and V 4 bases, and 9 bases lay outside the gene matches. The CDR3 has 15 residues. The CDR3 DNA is TGTGCCAGCAGCCCCCGGGACAGGGGGATCGTGGAGCTGTTTTTT. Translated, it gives CASSPRDRGIVELFF.

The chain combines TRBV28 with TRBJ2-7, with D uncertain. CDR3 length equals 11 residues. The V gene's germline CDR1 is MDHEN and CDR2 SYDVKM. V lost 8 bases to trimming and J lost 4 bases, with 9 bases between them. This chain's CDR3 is CASSYRYEQYF. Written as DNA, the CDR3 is TGTGCCAGCTCCTACCGATACGAGCAGTACTTC.

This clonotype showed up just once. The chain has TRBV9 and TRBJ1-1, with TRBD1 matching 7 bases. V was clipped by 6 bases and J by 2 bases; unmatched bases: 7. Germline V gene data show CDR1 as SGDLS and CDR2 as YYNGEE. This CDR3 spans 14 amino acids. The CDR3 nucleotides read TGTGCCAGCAACTTAGGGGGCAGAAACACTGAAGCTTTCTTT. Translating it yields CASNLGGRNTEAFF.

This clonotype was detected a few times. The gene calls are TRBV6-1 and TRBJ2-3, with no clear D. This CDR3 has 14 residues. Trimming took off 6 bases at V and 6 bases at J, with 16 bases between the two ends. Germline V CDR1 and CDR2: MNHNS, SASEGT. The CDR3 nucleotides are TGTGCCAGCAGGTATCAGTACCCGGAGGATACGCAGTATTTT. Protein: CASRYQYPEDTQYF.

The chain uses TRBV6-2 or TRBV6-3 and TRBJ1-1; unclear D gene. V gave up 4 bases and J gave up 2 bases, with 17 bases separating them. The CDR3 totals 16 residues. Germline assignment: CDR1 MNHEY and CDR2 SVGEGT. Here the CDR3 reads CASSLIDSSYNTEAFF. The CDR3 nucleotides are TGTGCCAGCAGTTTAATTGATAGCAGTTACAACACTGAAGCTTTCTTT.

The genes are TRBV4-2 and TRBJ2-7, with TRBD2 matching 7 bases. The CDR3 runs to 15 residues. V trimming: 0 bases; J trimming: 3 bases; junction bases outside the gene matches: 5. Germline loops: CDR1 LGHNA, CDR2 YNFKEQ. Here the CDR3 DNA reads TGTGCCAGCAGCCAAGAATCTAGCGGAGACTACGAGCAGTACTTC. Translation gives CASSQESSGDYEQYF.

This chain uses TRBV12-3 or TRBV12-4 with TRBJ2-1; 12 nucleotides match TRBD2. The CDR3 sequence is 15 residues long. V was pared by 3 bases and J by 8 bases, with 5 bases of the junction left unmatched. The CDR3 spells CASSFSTSGSDEQFF. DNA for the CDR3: TGTGCCAGCAGTTTCTCGACTAGCGGGAGCGATGAGCAGTTCTTC.

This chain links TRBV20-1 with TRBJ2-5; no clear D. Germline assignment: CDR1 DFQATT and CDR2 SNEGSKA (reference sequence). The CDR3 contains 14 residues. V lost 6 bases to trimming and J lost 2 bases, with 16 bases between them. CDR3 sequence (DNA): TGCAGTGCGAACCCGGCTGGGGTTCAAGAGACCCAGTACTTC. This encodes CSANPAGVQETQYF.

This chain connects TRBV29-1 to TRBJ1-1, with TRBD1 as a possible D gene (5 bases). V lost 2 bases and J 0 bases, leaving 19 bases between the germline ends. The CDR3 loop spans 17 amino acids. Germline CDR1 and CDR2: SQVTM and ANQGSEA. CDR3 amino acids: CSVETTGVSAMNTEAFF. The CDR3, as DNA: TGCAGCGTTGAAACCACGGGGGTCTCAGCCATGAACACTGAAGCTTTCTTT.

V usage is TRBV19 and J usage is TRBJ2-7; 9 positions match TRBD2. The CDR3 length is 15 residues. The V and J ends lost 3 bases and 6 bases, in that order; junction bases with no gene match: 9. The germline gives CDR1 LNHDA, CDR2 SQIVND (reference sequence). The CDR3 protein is CASSMGSGSIAEQYF. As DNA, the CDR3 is TGTGCCAGTAGTATGGGTAGCGGGAGTATCGCCGAGCAGTACTTC. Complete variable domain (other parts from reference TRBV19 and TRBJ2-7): DGGITQSPKYLFRKEGQNVTLSCEQNLNHDAMYWYRQDPGQGLRLIYYSQIVNDFQKGDIAEGYSVSREKKESFPLTVTSAQKNPTAFYLCASSMGSGSIAEQYFGPGTRLTVT.